This record concerns one TCR beta chain sequence. What it recognizes is unknown. This sample was included in a study of T cells in Graves' hyperthyroidism and ophthalmopathy. Researchers amplified the TCR beta CDR3 regions from RNA transcripts. Using the HTBI primer set, a first-round RT-PCR was run on the TCR CDR3. From the multiplex PCR reads, TCRdb called clonotypes with MiXCR, one entry per CDR3 protein. The sample yields about 500,000 distinct CDR3 sequences, approximately 15% seen once. Germline CDR1 SNHLY, CDR2 FYNNEI. Trimming took off 7 bases at V and 7 bases at J, with 16 bases between the two ends. CDR3 length equals 13 residues. If no ophthalmopathy progression occurred within 18 months, Graves' hyperthyroidism was stable. Source material for PBMCs was 9 to 10 ml fresh peripheral blood. General study points: Separation of ophthalmopathy from stable hyperthyroidism was achieved by a 13 V-J model. Most clonotypes that expanded in the thyroid above 0.001 also showed up in blood.

V usage is TRBV2 and J usage is TRBJ2-5; D might be TRBD1 (6 bases). The receptor's source is a woman between 18 and 29 years old with Graves' hyperthyroidism. Sequencing was performed on blood. As DNA, the CDR3 is TGTGCCAGCAAGGACAGCCCGAGGGGGACCCAGTACTTC. This translates into CASKDSPRGTQYF.